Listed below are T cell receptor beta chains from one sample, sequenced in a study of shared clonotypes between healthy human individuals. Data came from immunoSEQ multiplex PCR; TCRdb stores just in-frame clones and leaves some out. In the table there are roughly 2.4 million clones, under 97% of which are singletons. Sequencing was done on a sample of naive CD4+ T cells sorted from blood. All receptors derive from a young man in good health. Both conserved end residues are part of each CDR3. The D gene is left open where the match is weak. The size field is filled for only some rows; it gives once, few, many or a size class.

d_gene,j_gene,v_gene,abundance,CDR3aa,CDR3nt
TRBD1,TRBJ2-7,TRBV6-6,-,CASSTWDRGYEQYF,TGTGCCAGCAGCACCTGGGACAGGGGTTACGAGCAGTACTTC
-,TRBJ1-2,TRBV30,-,CAWSVQAGYGYTF,TGTGCCTGGAGTGTACAGGCGGGCTATGGCTACACCTTC
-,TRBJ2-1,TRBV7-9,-,CASSTRNDINNEQFF,TGTGCCAGCAGCACCAGAAACGACATAAACAATGAGCAGTTCTTC
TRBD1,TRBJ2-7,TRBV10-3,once,CASGSGTGTSYEQYF,TGTGCCAGCGGGTCCGGGACAGGGACCTCCTACGAGCAGTACTTC
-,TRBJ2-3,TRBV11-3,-,CASSKQDETDTQYF,TGTGCCAGCAGCAAACAGGACGAGACAGATACGCAGTATTTT
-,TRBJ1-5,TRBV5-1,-,CASSLGVNNQPQHF,TGCGCCAGCAGCTTGGGGGTAAACAATCAGCCCCAGCATTTT
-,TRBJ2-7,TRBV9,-,CASSRDSGYEQYF,TGTGCCAGTAGTCGGGATAGCGGTTACGAGCAGTACTTC
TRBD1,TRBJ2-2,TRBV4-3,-,CASSRQGATGELFF,TGCGCCAGCAGCCGGCAGGGGGCCACCGGGGAGCTGTTTTTT
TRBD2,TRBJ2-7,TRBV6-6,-,CASSPPAGGRYEQYF,TGTGCCAGCAGCCCCCCAGCGGGAGGGCGGTACGAGCAGTACTTC
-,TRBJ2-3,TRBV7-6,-,CASSLALGISTDTQYF,TGTGCCAGCAGCTTAGCGCTCGGAATTAGCACAGATACGCAGTATTTT
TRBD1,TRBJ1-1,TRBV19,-,CASSRGQGATEAFF,TGTGCCAGTAGTAGGGGACAGGGGGCCACTGAAGCTTTCTTT
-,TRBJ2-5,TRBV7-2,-,CASSLSLQTQYF,TGTGCCAGCAGCTTAAGTCTCCAGACCCAGTACTTC
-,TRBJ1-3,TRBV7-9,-,CASSSAFGTDQRNTIYF,TGTGCCAGCAGCTCAGCGTTCGGGACGGACCAGCGGAACACCATATATTTT
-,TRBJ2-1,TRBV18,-,CASSPSASLKEQFF,TGTGCCAGCTCACCTAGCGCGTCACTAAAAGAGCAGTTCTTC
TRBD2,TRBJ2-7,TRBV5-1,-,CASSPTSGIINEQYF,TGCGCCAGCAGCCCGACTAGCGGGATTATCAACGAGCAGTACTTC
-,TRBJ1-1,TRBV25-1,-,CASTGPGNTEAFF,TGTGCCAGTACGGGACCTGGGAACACTGAAGCTTTCTTT
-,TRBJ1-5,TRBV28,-,CASSSGLRDNQPQHF,TGTGCCAGCAGTTCGGGACTTAGGGACAATCAGCCCCAGCATTTT
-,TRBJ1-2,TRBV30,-,CAWSMGSGYGYTF,TGTGCCTGGAGTATGGGGAGCGGCTATGGCTACACCTTC
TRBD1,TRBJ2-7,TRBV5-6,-,CASSLAKKGQGAYEQYF,TGTGCCAGCAGCTTGGCTAAAAAGGGTCAGGGGGCGTACGAGCAGTACTTC
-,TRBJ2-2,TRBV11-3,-,CASSYRHPTGELFF,TGTGCCAGCAGCTATAGACACCCCACCGGGGAGCTGTTTTTT
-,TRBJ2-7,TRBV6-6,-,CASIRVGYEQYF,TGTGCCAGCATCAGGGTGGGCTACGAGCAGTACTTC
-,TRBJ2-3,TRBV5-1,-,CASSLQDGDTQYF,TGCGCCAGCAGCTTGCAGGATGGAGATACGCAGTATTTT
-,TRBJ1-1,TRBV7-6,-,CASSLTGNTEAFF,TGTGCCAGCAGCTTAACCGGGAACACTGAAGCTTTCTTT
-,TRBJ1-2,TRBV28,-,CASSFGDRANYGYTF,TGTGCCAGCAGTTTCGGCGATAGAGCTAACTATGGCTACACCTTC